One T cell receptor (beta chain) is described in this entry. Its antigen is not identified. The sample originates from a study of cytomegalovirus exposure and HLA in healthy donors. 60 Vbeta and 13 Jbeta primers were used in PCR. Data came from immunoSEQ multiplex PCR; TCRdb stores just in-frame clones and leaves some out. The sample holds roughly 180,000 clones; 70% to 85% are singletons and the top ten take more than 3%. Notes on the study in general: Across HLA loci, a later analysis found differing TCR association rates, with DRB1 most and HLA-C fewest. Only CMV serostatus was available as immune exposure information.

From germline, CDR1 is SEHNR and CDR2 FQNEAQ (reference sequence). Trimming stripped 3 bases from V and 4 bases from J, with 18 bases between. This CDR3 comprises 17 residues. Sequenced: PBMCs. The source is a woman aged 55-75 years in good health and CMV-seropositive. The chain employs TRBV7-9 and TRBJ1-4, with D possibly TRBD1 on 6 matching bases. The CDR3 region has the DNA TGTGCCAGCAGCTTTGGGACGTTGGGACATATTAATGAAAAACTGTTTTTT. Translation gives CASSFGTLGHINEKLFF.